The clone carrying this TCR beta chain was recorded many times. TCRdb re-analysed the 5' RACE reads in MiXCR, keeping a single row per CDR3 protein. This sample has about 100,000 distinct CDR3 sequences, with under 6.5% found just once. The sample is drawn from a study of identical twins. Trimming pared 0 bases from V and 3 bases from J, leaving 19 bases between. The CDR3 extends over 18 amino acids. Germline CDR1 SGHDT, CDR2 YYEEEE. The chain has TRBV5-6 and TRBJ2-1; weak D call: TRBD2 (5 bases). Input material: memory T cells sorted from blood. This receptor was taken from a woman aged 45-60 years in good health. The CDR3, as DNA: TGTGCCAGCAGCTTGGTGGGTGGATCTAGCAGAGACTACAATGAGCAGTTCTTC. Translated, it gives CASSLVGGSSRDYNEQFF.